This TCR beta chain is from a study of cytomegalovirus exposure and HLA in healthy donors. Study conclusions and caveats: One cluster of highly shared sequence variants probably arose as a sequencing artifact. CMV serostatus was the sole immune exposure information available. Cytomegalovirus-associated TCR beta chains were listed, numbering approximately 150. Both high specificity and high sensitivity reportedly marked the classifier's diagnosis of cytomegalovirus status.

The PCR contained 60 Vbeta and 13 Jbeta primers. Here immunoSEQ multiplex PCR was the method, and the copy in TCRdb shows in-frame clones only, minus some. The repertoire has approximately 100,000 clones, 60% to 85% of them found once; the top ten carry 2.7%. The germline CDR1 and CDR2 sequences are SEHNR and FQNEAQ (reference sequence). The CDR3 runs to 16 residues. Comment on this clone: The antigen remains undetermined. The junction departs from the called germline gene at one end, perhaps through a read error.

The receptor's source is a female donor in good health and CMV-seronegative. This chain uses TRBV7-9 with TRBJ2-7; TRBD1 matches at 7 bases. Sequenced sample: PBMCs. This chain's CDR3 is CSSSLGGDLIQRKQYF. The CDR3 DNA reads TGTTCCAGCAGCTTAGGGGGCGACCTAATCCAACGTAAGCAGTACTTC.